This TCR beta chain was documented in a study of T-cell memory formation after mild COVID-19. TCRdb itself ran the 5' RACE reads through MiXCR, one entry per CDR3 protein. The sample yields around 450,000 distinct CDR3 sequences, 20% to 25% seen once. The germline CDR1 and CDR2 sequences are MNHEY and SVGAGI. V was pared by 0 bases and J by 9 bases, with 14 bases between. The CDR3 totals 14 residues. This clonotype was obtained from an adult woman who had mild COVID-19 (a few samples of this study predate the infection). Cell type and time point are not known. V usage is TRBV6-5 and J usage is TRBJ2-5, with D possibly TRBD2 on 5 matching bases. Sequenced input: PBMCs or a T cell subset sorted from them (not recorded which). DNA for the CDR3: TGTGCCAGCAGTTACTCGGACTCCCCCGGGGCCCAGTACTTC. Residues: CASSYSDSPGAQYF.